The 14 T cell receptor beta chains below were found in one sample sequenced in a study of response to subunit inactivated influenza vaccine. One entry per CDR3 protein, called by TCRdb with MiXCR from the RT-PCR reads. The data contain under 500,000 distinct CDR3 sequences, around 9.9% of them singletons. Specimen: PBMCs from blood, collected about 6 weeks after vaccination. The receptors originated from a man aged 45-65 years who received an inactivated influenza vaccine.

This clonotype was counted ten times or more. V and J are TRBV12-3 or TRBV12-4 and TRBJ1-3, with D possibly being TRBD1 (5 bases). The CDR3 loop spans 14 amino acids. V was trimmed by 7 bases and J by 4 bases, leaving 14 bases between them. The CDR3 loop reads CASTVGARGNTIYF. The DNA for the CDR3 is TGTGCCAGCACCGTAGGGGCGAGGGGAAACACCATATATTTT.

This clonotype was seen a handful of times. The chain carries TRBV10-3 and TRBJ2-3, with 12 nucleotides matching TRBD2. Germline V gives CDR1 ENHRY, CDR2 SYGVKD. Unmatched junction bases numbered 6, after V lost 3 bases and J lost 2 bases. This CDR3 comprises 17 residues. CDR3 DNA sequence: TGTGCCATCAGTGAACTTTGGACTAGCGGGACCACAGATACGCAGTATTTT. Protein sequence: CAISELWTSGTTDTQYF.

This clonotype was recorded at least ten times. This rearrangement joins TRBV6-1 to TRBJ2-3, with 10 bases that match TRBD2. The J segment lost 7 bases and the V segment lost 5 bases, leaving 9 bases of the junction unmatched. Germline V CDR1 and CDR2: MNHNS, SASEGT. The CDR3 sequence is 15 residues long. CDR3: CASSRKTSGINTQYF. In DNA form, the CDR3 reads TGTGCCAGCAGTCGAAAAACTAGCGGGATCAATACGCAGTATTTT.

This clonotype has more than one count but fewer than ten. The J gene is TRBJ2-2, the V gene TRBV12-3 or TRBV12-4, with D possibly being TRBD1 (5 bases). The CDR3 covers 16 residues. V lost 6 bases and J lost 2, with 16 bases in between. The CDR3 DNA follows: TGTGCCAGCAGCCCATCTAAGGGGATTAACACCGGGGAGCTGTTTTTT. Translation gives CASSPSKGINTGELFF.

This clonotype was found a few times. The chain is built from TRBV20-1 and TRBJ2-1; D gene uncertain. CDR1 and CDR2 (germline): DFQATT, SNEGSKA (reference sequence). The CDR3 has 12 amino acids. Trimming removed 5 bases at V and 7 bases at J, with 12 bases between. The CDR3 nucleotides are TGCAGTGCTTGGGCCCAGAGGAATGAGCAGTTCTTC. Protein: CSAWAQRNEQFF.

The chain links TRBV9 to TRBJ2-1; D call uncertain. Trimming left V 3 bases short and J 3 bases short, with 16 bases between. This CDR3 contains 16 residues. From germline, CDR1 is SGDLS and CDR2 YYNGEE. This CDR3 reads CASSGPPDNFYNEQFF. CDR3 coding DNA: TGTGCCAGCAGCGGGCCTCCAGATAACTTCTACAATGAGCAGTTCTTC.

This clonotype was counted ten times or more. The chain employs TRBV7-8 and TRBJ2-7; 7 nucleotides agree with TRBD2. The ends lost 2 bases at V and 6 bases at J; junction bases unmatched: 10. The CDR3 contains 15 residues. Germline CDR1 is SGHVS and CDR2 is FQNEAQ. The CDR3 sequence is CASSLPAGWGPEQYF. The DNA of the CDR3 is TGTGCCAGCAGCTTACCAGCGGGATGGGGACCCGAGCAGTACTTC.

The rearrangement uses TRBV7-2 and TRBJ2-5; 11 positions match TRBD2. V lost 5 bases and J lost 2; bases outside the gene matches: 10. Germline assignment: CDR1 SGHTA and CDR2 FQGNSA. The CDR3 has 17 residues. Written as DNA, the CDR3 is TGTGCCAGCAGCAAGGTTGTTAGCGGGAGGGCTCAAGAGACCCAGTACTTC. Translation: CASSKVVSGRAQETQYF.

This clonotype has more than one count but fewer than ten. V usage is TRBV24-1 and J usage is TRBJ2-1; 12 bases are a match to TRBD1. This CDR3 is 19 amino acids long. The J segment lost 4 bases and the V segment lost 4 bases, leaving 13 bases of the junction unmatched. Per germline, CDR1 KGHDR and CDR2 SFDVKD. The CDR3 DNA reads TGTGCCACCAGTGACTCCGGGACAGGGGGCACGAGGTGGTACAATGAGCAGTTCTTC. Amino acids: CATSDSGTGGTRWYNEQFF.

This chain connects TRBV20-1 to TRBJ1-5, with 7 positions matching TRBD1. There are 16 residues in the CDR3. In germline, CDR1 is DFQATT, CDR2 SNEGSKA (reference sequence). V was pared by 0 bases and J by 3 bases, with 8 bases of the junction left unmatched. The CDR3, as DNA: TGCAGTGCTAGAGAGGGGGGACAGTTCAACAATCAGCCCCAGCATTTT. As protein: CSAREGGQFNNQPQHF.

The chain has TRBV24-1 and TRBJ2-1, with 13 bases lining up with TRBD2. J lost 4 bases, V lost 4 bases, and 3 bases had no gene match. CDR1 KGHDR and CDR2 SFDVKD come from the germline V gene. The CDR3 runs 16 residues. The CDR3 loop is CATSERTSGGYNEQFF. In DNA, the CDR3 is TGTGCCACCAGTGAAAGGACTAGCGGGGGATACAATGAGCAGTTCTTC.

This clonotype showed up just a few times. This chain uses TRBV11-1 with TRBJ2-4; no firm D call. V was clipped by 4 bases and J by 2 bases, with 24 bases between them. CDR3 size: 19 residues. Germline loops: CDR1 SGHAT, CDR2 FQDESV (reference sequence). The CDR3 loop reads CASSSTPTRQGLPKNIQYF. For the CDR3, the DNA is TGTGCCAGCAGCTCGACCCCTACACGTCAAGGCCTTCCCAAAAACATTCAGTACTTC. The entire variable domain, with the rest obtained from reference TRBV11-1 and TRBJ2-4, is as follows: EAEVAQSPRYKITEKSQAVAFWCDPISGHATLYWYRQILGQGPELLVQFQDESVVDDSQLPKDRFSAERLKGVDSTLKIQPAELGDSAMYLCASSSTPTRQGLPKNIQYFGAGTRLSVL.

The J gene is TRBJ2-7, the V gene TRBV6-5, with a tentative D call TRBD1 (5 bases). This CDR3 has 15 residues. V shed 2 bases and J shed 0 bases, with 11 bases lying between them. CDR1 is MNHEY and CDR2 is SVGAGI in the germline V gene. Written as DNA, the CDR3 is TGTGCCAGCAGTTACCGACAGCCTAGCTCCTACGAGCAGTACTTC. It codes for CASSYRQPSSYEQYF.

There are a few counts of this clonotype. The chain combines TRBV27 with TRBJ2-5; the D call may be TRBD1 or TRBD2 (5 bases each). The V end was cut by 1 base, the J end by 4 bases, with 13 bases between. This CDR3 comprises 15 residues. CDR1 and CDR2 (germline): MNHEY, SMNVEV (reference sequence). CDR3 residues: CASSLFAGTGETQYF. The CDR3 DNA reads as TGTGCCAGCAGTTTATTTGCAGGGACCGGAGAGACCCAGTACTTC.